This T cell receptor beta chain was identified in a study of T cells in Graves' hyperthyroidism and ophthalmopathy. Study outcomes and limitations: From stable hyperthyroidism, ophthalmopathy was set apart by a 13 V-J model. It was a median approximately 6.9 months before onset that the model predicted ophthalmopathy.

In this sample, this clonotype turned up many times. Its antigen is not known. TCR beta CDR3 regions were amplified from RNA. A set of HTBI primers served as the primers for a first-round RT-PCR of the TCR CDR3. TCRdb reprocessed the multiplex PCR reads via MiXCR and lists one record per CDR3 protein. The repertoire holds about 560,000 distinct CDR3 sequences, with 15% to 17% as singletons. The CDR3 totals 15 residues. CDR1 SGHRS and CDR2 YFSETQ come from the germline V gene. Trimming pared 5 bases from V and 3 bases from J, leaving 15 bases between. For Graves' hyperthyroidism to be stable, ophthalmopathy could not progress within 18 months.

The chain combines TRBV5-1 with TRBJ1-5; D might be TRBD1 (6 bases). The receptor comes from a woman aged 25 to 39 with Graves' hyperthyroidism. Sequences were obtained from blood. The CDR3 DNA follows: TGCGCCAGCAGTCCTACCACAGGGCCCAATCAGCCCCAGCATTTT. It encodes CASSPTTGPNQPQHF.